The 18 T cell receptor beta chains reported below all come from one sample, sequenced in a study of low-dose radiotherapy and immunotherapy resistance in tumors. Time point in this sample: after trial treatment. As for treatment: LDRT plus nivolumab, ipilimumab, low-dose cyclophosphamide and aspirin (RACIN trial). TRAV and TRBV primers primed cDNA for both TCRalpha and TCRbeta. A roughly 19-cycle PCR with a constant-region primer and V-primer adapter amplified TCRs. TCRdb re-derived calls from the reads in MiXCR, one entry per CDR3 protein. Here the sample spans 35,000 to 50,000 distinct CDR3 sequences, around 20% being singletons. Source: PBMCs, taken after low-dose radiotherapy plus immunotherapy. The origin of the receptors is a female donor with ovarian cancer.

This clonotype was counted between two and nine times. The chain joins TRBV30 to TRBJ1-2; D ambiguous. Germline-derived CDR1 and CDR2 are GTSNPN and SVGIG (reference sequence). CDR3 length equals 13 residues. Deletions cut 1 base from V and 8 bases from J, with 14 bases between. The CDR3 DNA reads TGTGCCTGGAGTGCATCCCGTCTGGGAGGCTACACCTTC. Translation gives CAWSASRLGGYTF.

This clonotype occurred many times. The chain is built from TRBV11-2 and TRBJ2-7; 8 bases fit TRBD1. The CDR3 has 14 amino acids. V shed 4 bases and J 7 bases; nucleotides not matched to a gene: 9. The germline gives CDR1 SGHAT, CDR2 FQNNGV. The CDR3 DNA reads TGTGCCAGCAGCTCCCTACAGGGGGGATTGGAGCAGTACTTC. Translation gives CASSSLQGGLEQYF. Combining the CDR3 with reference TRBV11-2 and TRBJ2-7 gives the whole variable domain EAGVAQSPRYKIIEKRQSVAFWCNPISGHATLYWYQQILGQGPKLLIQFQNNGVVDDSQLPKDRFSAERLKGVDSTLKIQPAKLEDSAVYLCASSSLQGGLEQYFGPGTRLTVT.

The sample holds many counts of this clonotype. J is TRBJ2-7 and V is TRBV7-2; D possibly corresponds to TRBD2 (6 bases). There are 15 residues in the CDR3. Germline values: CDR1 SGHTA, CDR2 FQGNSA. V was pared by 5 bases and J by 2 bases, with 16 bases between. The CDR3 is CASSPSGQHPYEQYF. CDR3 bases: TGTGCCAGCAGCCCGAGCGGGCAACATCCCTACGAGCAGTACTTC.

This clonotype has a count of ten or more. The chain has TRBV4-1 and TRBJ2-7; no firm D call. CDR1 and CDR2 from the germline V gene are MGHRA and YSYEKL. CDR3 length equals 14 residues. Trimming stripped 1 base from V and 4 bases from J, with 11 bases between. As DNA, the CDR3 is TGCGCCAGCAGCCAAGGAACAGCTGAATACGAGCAGTACTTC. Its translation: CASSQGTAEYEQYF.

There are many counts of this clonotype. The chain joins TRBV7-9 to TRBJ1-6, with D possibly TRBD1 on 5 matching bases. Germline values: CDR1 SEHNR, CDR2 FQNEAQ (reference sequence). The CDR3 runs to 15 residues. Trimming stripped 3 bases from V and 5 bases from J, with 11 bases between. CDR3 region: CASSFWGRDNSPLHF. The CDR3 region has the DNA TGTGCCAGCAGCTTCTGGGGACGTGATAATTCACCCCTCCACTTT.

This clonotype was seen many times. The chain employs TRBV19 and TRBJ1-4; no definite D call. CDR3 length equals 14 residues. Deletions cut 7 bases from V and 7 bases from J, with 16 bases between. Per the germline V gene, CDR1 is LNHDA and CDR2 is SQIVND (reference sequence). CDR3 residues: CASTPGSWGEKLFF. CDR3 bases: TGTGCCAGTACACCGGGGTCTTGGGGTGAAAAACTGTTTTTT.

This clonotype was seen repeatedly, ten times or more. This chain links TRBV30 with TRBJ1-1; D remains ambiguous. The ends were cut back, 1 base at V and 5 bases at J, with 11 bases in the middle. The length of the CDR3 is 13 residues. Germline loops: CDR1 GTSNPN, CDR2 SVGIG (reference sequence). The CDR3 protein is CAWSGQPQTEAFF. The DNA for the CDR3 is TGTGCCTGGAGTGGGCAGCCCCAAACTGAAGCTTTCTTT. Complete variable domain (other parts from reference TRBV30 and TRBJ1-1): SQTIHQWPATLVQPVGSPLSLECTVEGTSNPNLYWYRQAAGRGLQLLFYSVGIGQISSEVPQNLSASRPQDRQFILSSKKLLLSDSGFYLCAWSGQPQTEAFFGQGTRLTVV.

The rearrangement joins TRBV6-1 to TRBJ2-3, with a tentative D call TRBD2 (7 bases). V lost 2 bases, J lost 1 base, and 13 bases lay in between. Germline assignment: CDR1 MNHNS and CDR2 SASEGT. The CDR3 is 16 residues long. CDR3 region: CASSEPAGAGTDTQYF. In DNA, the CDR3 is TGTGCCAGCAGTGAACCCGCGGGGGCCGGCACAGATACGCAGTATTTT.

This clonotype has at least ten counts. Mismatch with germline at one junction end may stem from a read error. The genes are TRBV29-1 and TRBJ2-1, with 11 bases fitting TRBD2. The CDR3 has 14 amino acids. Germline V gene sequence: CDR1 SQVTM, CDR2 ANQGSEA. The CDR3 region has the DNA TGCAGCGTTGAACCGCGACTAGCGGGGAATGGGCAGTTCTTC. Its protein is CSVEPRLAGNGQFF.

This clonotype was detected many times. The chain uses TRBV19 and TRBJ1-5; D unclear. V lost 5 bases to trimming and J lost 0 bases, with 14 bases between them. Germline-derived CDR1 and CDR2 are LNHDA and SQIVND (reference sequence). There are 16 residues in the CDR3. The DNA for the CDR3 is TGTGCCAGTAGTTCTTTCTTGGGAGGTAGCAATCAGCCCCAGCATTTT. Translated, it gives CASSSFLGGSNQPQHF. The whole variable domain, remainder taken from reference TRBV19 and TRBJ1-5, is DGGITQSPKYLFRKEGQNVTLSCEQNLNHDAMYWYRQDPGQGLRLIYYSQIVNDFQKGDIAEGYSVSREKKESFPLTVTSAQKNPTAFYLCASSSFLGGSNQPQHFGDGTRLSIL.

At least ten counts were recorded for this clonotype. CDR3 protein: CASSVGGRSADEQYF. DNA of the CDR3: TGTGCCAGCAGCGTTGGCGGGCGGTCCGCGGACGAGCAGTACTTC. The genes are TRBV9 and TRBJ2-7, with TRBD2 as a possible D gene (5 bases). Germline CDR1 reads SGDLS; CDR2 reads YYNGEE. V lost 2 bases and J 5 bases, leaving 17 bases between the germline ends. The CDR3 is 15 residues long.

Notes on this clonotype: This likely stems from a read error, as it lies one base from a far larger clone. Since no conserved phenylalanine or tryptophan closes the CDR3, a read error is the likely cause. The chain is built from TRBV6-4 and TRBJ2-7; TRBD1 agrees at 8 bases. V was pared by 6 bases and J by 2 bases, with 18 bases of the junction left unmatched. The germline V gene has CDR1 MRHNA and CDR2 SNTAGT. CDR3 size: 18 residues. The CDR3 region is CASSVGMAGGLGAYEQYI. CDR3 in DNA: TGTGCCAGCAGCGTAGGTATGGCAGGGGGCTTGGGGGCCTACGAGCAGTACATC.

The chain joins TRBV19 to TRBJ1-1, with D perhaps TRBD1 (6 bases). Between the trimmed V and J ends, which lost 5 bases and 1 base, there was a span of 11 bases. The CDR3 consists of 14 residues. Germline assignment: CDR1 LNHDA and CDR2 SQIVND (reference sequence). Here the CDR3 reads CASSAGGGNTEAFF. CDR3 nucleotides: TGTGCCAGTAGTGCTGGAGGGGGGAACACTGAAGCTTTCTTT. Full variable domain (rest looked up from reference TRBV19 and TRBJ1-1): DGGITQSPKYLFRKEGQNVTLSCEQNLNHDAMYWYRQDPGQGLRLIYYSQIVNDFQKGDIAEGYSVSREKKESFPLTVTSAQKNPTAFYLCASSAGGGNTEAFFGQGTRLTVV.

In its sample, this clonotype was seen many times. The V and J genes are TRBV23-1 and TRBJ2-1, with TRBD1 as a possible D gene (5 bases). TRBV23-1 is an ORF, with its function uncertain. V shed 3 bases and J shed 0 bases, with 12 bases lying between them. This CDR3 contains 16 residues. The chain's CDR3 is CASSQGRKSSYNEQFF. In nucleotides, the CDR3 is TGCGCCAGCAGTCAGGGGCGGAAAAGCTCCTACAATGAGCAGTTCTTC.

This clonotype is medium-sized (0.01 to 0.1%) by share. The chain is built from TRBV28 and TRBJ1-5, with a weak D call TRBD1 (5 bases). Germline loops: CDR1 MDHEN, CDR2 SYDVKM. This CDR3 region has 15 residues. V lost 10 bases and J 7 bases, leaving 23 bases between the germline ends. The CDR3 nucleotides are TGTGCCACTAAAACCATTGAGTGGGGCGGGCAGCCCCAGCATTTT. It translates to CATKTIEWGGQPQHF.

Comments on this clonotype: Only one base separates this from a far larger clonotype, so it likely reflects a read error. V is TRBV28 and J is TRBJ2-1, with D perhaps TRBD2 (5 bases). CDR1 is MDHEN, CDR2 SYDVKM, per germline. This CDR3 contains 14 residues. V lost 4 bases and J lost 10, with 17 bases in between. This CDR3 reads CASSSAGGLYEQFF. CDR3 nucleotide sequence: TGTGCCAGCAGTTCGGCGGGCGGACTGTACGAGCAGTTCTTC.

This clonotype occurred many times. The DNA for the CDR3 is TGTGCCAGCAGCCAAACCGCAGGGGTCGGGACCGGGGAGCTGTTTTTT. This sequence encodes CASSQTAGVGTGELFF. The genes are TRBV3-1 and TRBJ2-2; possibly TRBD1 for D (6 bases). Germline V gives CDR1 LGHDT, CDR2 YNNKEL (reference sequence). This CDR3 comprises 16 residues. With 2 bases removed from V and 5 bases from J, the gap between germline ends came to 15 bases.

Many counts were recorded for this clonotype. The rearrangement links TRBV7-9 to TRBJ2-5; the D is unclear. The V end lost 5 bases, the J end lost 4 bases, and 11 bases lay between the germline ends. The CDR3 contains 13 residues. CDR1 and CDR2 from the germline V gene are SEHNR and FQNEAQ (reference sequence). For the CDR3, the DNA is TGTGCCAGCAGCCCACCTAGTCTAGAGACCCAGTACTTC. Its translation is CASSPPSLETQYF.